Presented here are 5 T cell receptor beta chains from one specimen sequenced in a study of blood T cell repertoires in COVID-19. Method: immunoSEQ multiplex PCR; TCRdb's copy keeps in-frame clones and lacks some. The data show 270,000 or so clones, about nine tenths seen once. The material sequenced was peripheral blood. All receptors derive from a man in his forties with active or convalescent COVID-19.

The chain is built from TRBV6-6 and TRBJ1-1; 8 bases line up with TRBD1. The germline CDR1 and CDR2 sequences are MNHNY and SVGAGI (reference sequence). V lost 5 bases and J lost 7; bases outside the gene matches: 9. The CDR3 extends over 14 amino acids. CDR3 residues: CASSPRAGGVEAFF. As DNA, the CDR3 is TGTGCCAGCAGTCCTCGGGCAGGGGGCGTTGAAGCTTTCTTT.

This chain connects TRBV24-1 to TRBJ2-2, with 8 nucleotides matching TRBD1. Germline assignment: CDR1 KGHDR and CDR2 SFDVKD. The V gene end was trimmed by 7 bases and the J gene end by 1 base; junction bases not matched to a gene: 4. The CDR3 covers 15 residues. DNA for the CDR3: TGTGCCACCAGGGCGACAGGGGTGAACACCGGGGAGCTGTTTTTT. Its translation is CATRATGVNTGELFF.

The rearrangement uses TRBV2 and TRBJ2-7; a weak D match, TRBD2 (6 bases). Germline-derived CDR1 and CDR2 are SNHLY and FYNNEI. V was cut by 9 bases and J by 0 bases, with 12 bases left in between. The CDR3 extends over 13 amino acids. CDR3 protein: CARAGLSSYEQYF. The DNA for the CDR3 is TGTGCCAGGGCGGGACTGAGCTCCTACGAGCAGTACTTC.

The CDR3 reads CASSMGGSSYNEQFF. The CDR3 DNA sequence: TGTGCCAGTAGTATGGGGGGTTCCTCCTACAATGAGCAGTTCTTC. V and J are TRBV19 and TRBJ2-1; D is possibly TRBD2 (6 bases). V dropped 3 bases and J dropped 0 bases, with 9 bases sitting between them. This CDR3 is 15 amino acids long. Germline CDR1 and CDR2: LNHDA and SQIVND (reference sequence).

The genes are TRBV28 and TRBJ1-5, with D hard to call. The germline CDR1 and CDR2 sequences are MDHEN and SYDVKM. V lost 3 bases, J lost 11 bases, and 11 bases lay in between. The CDR3 sequence is 12 residues long. CDR3 in DNA: TGTGCCAGCAGTTTCCGACATCTGGCCCAGCATTTT. It translates to CASSFRHLAQHF.